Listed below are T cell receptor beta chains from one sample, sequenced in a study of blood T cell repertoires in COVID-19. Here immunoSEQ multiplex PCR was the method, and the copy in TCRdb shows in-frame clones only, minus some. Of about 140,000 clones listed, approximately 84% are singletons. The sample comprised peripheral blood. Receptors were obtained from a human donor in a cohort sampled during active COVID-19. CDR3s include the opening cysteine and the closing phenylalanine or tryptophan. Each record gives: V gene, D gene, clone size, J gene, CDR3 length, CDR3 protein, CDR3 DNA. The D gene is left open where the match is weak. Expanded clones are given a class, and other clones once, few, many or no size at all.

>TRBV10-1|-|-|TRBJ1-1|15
CASSESLVPGTEAFF
TGCGCCAGCAGTGAGTCTTTGGTTCCGGGGACTGAAGCTTTCTTT
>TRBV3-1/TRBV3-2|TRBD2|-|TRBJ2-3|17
CASSHLRLAGGTDTQYF
TGTGCCAGCAGCCACCTGCGTCTAGCGGGAGGCACAGATACGCAGTATTTT
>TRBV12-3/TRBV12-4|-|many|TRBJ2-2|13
CASSLDVSGELFF
TGTGCCAGCAGTTTAGATGTTAGCGGGGAGCTGTTTTTT
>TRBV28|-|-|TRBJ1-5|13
CASSHSSGQPQHF
TGTGCCAGCAGTCATTCATCGGGTCAGCCCCAGCATTTT
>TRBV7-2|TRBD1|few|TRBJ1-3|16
CASSSSGTGAGNTIYF
TGTGCCAGCAGCTCATCAGGGACAGGCGCTGGAAACACCATATATTTT
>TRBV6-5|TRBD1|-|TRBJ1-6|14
CASTPGQGVSPLHF
TGTGCCAGCACCCCGGGACAGGGGGTTTCACCCCTCCACTTT
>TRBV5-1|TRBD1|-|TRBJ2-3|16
CASSSPGQGQSDTQYF
TGCGCCAGCAGCTCGCCGGGACAGGGGCAGTCAGATACGCAGTATTTT
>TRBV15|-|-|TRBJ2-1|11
CATSTYNEQFF
TGTGCCACCAGCACTTACAATGAGCAGTTCTTC
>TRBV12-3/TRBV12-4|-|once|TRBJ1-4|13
CASSLQGSEKLFF
TGTGCCAGCAGTTTACAGGGAAGCGAAAAACTGTTTTTT
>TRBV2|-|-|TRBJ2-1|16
CASIQPQRLIYNEQFF
TGTGCCAGCATCCAGCCCCAAAGACTCATTTACAATGAGCAGTTCTTC
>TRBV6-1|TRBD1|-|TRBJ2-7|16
CASSATGDFSSYEQYF
TGTGCCAGCAGTGCGACAGGGGATTTCAGCTCCTACGAGCAGTACTTC
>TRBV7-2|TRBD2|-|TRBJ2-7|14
CASSFGGATYEQYF
TGTGCCAGCAGCTTCGGGGGGGCGACCTACGAGCAGTACTTC
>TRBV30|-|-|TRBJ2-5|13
CAWRGTYQETQYF
TGTGCCTGGAGAGGGACTTACCAAGAGACCCAGTACTTC
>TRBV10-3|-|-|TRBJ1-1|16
CAITSQGGVVNTEAFF
TGTGCCATCACCTCACAGGGTGGGGTTGTGAACACTGAAGCTTTCTTT
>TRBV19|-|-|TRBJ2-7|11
CASSTEYEQYF
TGTGCCAGTAGTACTGAGTACGAGCAGTACTTC
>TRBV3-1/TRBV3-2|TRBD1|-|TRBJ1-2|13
CASSQGQGDGYTF
TGTGCCAGCAGCCAAGGGCAGGGGGACGGCTACACCTTC
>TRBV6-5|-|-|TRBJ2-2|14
CASSYSLGPGELFF
TGTGCCAGCAGTTACTCCCTGGGGCCCGGGGAGCTGTTTTTT